This is a list of T cell receptor beta chains from one sample in a study of shared clonotypes between healthy human individuals. Libraries were prepared by immunoSEQ multiplex PCR; TCRdb keeps only in-frame clonotypes and omits some of them. Of approximately 710,000 clones in the sample, 90% are singletons; the top ten hold approximately 35%. Sequencing input: memory CD8+ T cells from PBMCs. Every receptor here comes from a man aged 18 to 30 in good health. Some clones in this sample may be carry-over from other donors' samples. Both conserved end residues are part of each CDR3. The D gene is left open where the match is weak. Rows may omit the clone size; those that give it use once, few, many or a size class.

- | TRBJ1-1 | TRBV7-8 | - | TGTGCCAGCAGCTACCCCGCCGGTGCAGACACTGAAGCTTTCTTT | CASSYPAGADTEAFF
- | TRBJ2-3 | TRBV27 | TRBD2 | TGTGCCAGCGTCGAAAGCGGGAGGGCCGGGGATACGCAGTATTTT | CASVESGRAGDTQYF
few | TRBJ2-1 | TRBV6-1 | - | TGTGCCAGCAGTGAATTGTCTAACGGGTTCTTC | CASSELSNGFF
- | TRBJ1-1 | TRBV5-5 | - | TGTGCCACCAAAGAGGGACCGAACACTGAAGCTTTCTTT | CATKEGPNTEAFF
- | TRBJ2-7 | TRBV4-2 | TRBD1 | TGTGCCAGCAGCCACAAACAGGGGGCCACCTACGAGCAGTACTTC | CASSHKQGATYEQYF
- | TRBJ1-2 | TRBV28 | - | TGTGCCAGCAGTTCCGGTCAGCCCCGAGTGGGCTACACCTTC | CASSSGQPRVGYTF
- | TRBJ1-4 | TRBV7-9 | - | TGTGCCAGCAGCTTAGACGGAACAACTAATGAAAAACTGTTTTTT | CASSLDGTTNEKLFF
- | TRBJ1-1 | TRBV4-3 | - | TGCGCCAGCAGCCAAGAAGCGTCGGACAGCGGACGTGGCTACGGTCCCACTGAAGCTTTCTTT | CASSQEASDSGRGYGPTEAFF
- | TRBJ1-4 | TRBV5-1 | - | TGCGCCAGCAGCGACGGACTGGCAGGGGCGGTTGAAAAACTGTTTTTT | CASSDGLAGAVEKLFF
- | TRBJ2-7 | TRBV7-9 | - | TGTGCCAGCAGCTTGGGGGCCTCCTACGAGCAGTACTTC | CASSLGASYEQYF
once | TRBJ2-1 | TRBV9 | TRBD2 | TGTGCCAGCAGCGTAGGAGGGACTAGCCTTATTGAGCAGTTCTTC | CASSVGGTSLIEQFF
- | TRBJ2-7 | TRBV5-6 | - | TGTGCCAGCAGCTGGGCGGCGGTACCCTACGAGCAGTACTTC | CASSWAAVPYEQYF
- | TRBJ2-1 | TRBV13 | TRBD2 | TGTGCCAGCAGCTTAGTAGGCGGGAGGTCCTACAATGAGCAGTTCTTC | CASSLVGGRSYNEQFF